The rows below give T cell receptor beta chains drawn from one sample of a study of blood T cell repertoires in COVID-19. TCRdb's table, derived via immunoSEQ multiplex PCR, lists solely in-frame clones and lacks some. The table includes about 72,000 clones, around 93% detected once. Sequenced sample: peripheral blood. The receptors stem from an older woman with active COVID-19. Both conserved end residues are part of each CDR3. The D gene is left open where the match is weak. A clone size is listed for some rows: how often the clone was seen (once, few, many), or a class if it is expanded.

TRBJ2-5 - TRBV5-1 - CASSSHTRMETQYF TGCGCCAGCAGCTCCCACACCCGCATGGAGACCCAGTACTTC
TRBJ1-1 - TRBV6-5 - CASRRVNTEAFF TGTGCCAGCAGAAGAGTGAACACTGAAGCTTTCTTT
TRBJ2-7 TRBD1 TRBV27 once CASSLTGQGSYEQYF TGTGCCAGCAGTTTAACGGGACAGGGAAGCTACGAGCAGTACTTC
TRBJ2-1 TRBD2 TRBV24-1 - CATSDGGWTSGREQFF TGTGCCACCAGTGATGGGGGGTGGACTAGCGGAAGAGAGCAGTTCTTC
TRBJ2-2 - TRBV18 - CASSPKLANTGELFF TGTGCCAGCTCACCAAAGCTGGCGAACACCGGGGAGCTGTTTTTT
TRBJ2-5 TRBD1 TRBV5-8 - CASSGGTGYEETQYF TGTGCCAGCAGCGGCGGGACAGGGTACGAAGAGACCCAGTACTTC
TRBJ1-2 - TRBV5-4 once CASSVQGNYGYTF TGTGCCAGCAGCGTACAGGGTAACTATGGCTACACCTTC
TRBJ2-7 - TRBV7-8 - CASSFSLQGSSYEQYF TGTGCCAGCAGCTTTTCCCTTCAGGGGAGCTCCTACGAGCAGTACTTC
TRBJ1-2 TRBD1 TRBV29-1 - CSVGAGGQGYTF TGCAGCGTTGGGGCAGGGGGTCAGGGCTACACCTTC
TRBJ2-3 - TRBV29-1 - CTLYRTEPTDTQYF TGCACCCTGTATCGGACAGAACCCACAGATACGCAGTATTTT
TRBJ1-5 - TRBV15 - CATSRGVPGPQHF TGTGCCACCAGCAGAGGGGTCCCGGGGCCCCAGCATTTT
TRBJ2-3 - TRBV25-1 - CASSEFPRGLSTDTQYF TGTGCCAGCAGTGAATTTCCCCGGGGACTGAGCACAGATACGCAGTATTTT
TRBJ1-4 TRBD1 TRBV27 - CASSLYTRQGVFGKLFF TGTGCCAGCAGTTTATACACGAGACAGGGGGTATTTGGAAAACTGTTTTTT
TRBJ2-4 - TRBV30 - CAWSVGVGNIQYF TGTGCCTGGAGTGTAGGGGTTGGAAACATTCAGTACTTC
TRBJ2-3 TRBD1 TRBV15 once CATSTNTGGSGDTQYF TGTGCCACCAGCACAAATACAGGGGGTAGTGGGGATACGCAGTATTTT
TRBJ1-2 TRBD1 TRBV18 few CASSPRTGGESFGGYTF TGTGCCAGCTCACCACGGACAGGGGGCGAGTCGTTTGGTGGCTACACCTTC
TRBJ2-6 - TRBV28 - CASTAGSGANVLTF TGTGCCAGCACCGCCGGCTCTGGGGCCAACGTCCTGACTTTC
TRBJ2-1 TRBD2 TRBV7-2 - CASSLAREFAEFF TGTGCCAGCAGCTTAGCGCGGGAGTTTGCTGAGTTCTTC
TRBJ2-3 - TRBV19 - CASSMARYTDTQYF TGTGCCAGTAGTATGGCCAGGTACACAGATACGCAGTATTTT
TRBJ2-1 TRBD2 TRBV30 - CAWSVNMLAGASSYNEQFF TGTGCCTGGAGTGTAAATATGCTAGCGGGAGCCAGCTCCTACAATGAGCAGTTCTTC
TRBJ2-6 - TRBV5-1 - CASSSQGTLPGANVLTF TGCGCCAGCAGCTCGCAGGGTACTTTACCTGGGGCCAACGTCCTGACTTTC
TRBJ1-5 - TRBV6-5 - CASSYSFQDPRQPQHF TGTGCCAGCAGTTACTCATTTCAGGATCCCCGACAGCCCCAGCATTTT
TRBJ2-2 - TRBV3-1/TRBV3-2 - CASAASGELFF TGTGCCAGCGCGGCTTCCGGGGAGCTGTTTTTT
TRBJ1-5 TRBD1 TRBV15 once CATSKTGANQPQHF TGTGCCACCAGCAAGACAGGGGCCAATCAGCCCCAGCATTTT
TRBJ1-1 TRBD1 TRBV5-1 - CASSPGQVSTEAFF TGCGCCAGCAGCCCGGGACAGGTATCCACTGAAGCTTTCTTT
TRBJ2-7 - TRBV6-5 - CASRPRVVSYEQYF TGTGCCAGCAGGCCCAGGGTTGTCTCCTACGAGCAGTACTTC
TRBJ2-1 - TRBV24-1 - CATSDFMATEQFF TGTGCCACCAGTGATTTTATGGCAACAGAGCAGTTCTTC
TRBJ1-3 TRBD1 TRBV5-1 - CASSLATGDRNTIYF TGCGCCAGCAGCTTGGCGACAGGGGACAGAAACACCATATATTTT
TRBJ1-5 TRBD1 TRBV19 - CASIKPGTGGAAPRGNQPQHF TGTGCCAGTATTAAGCCCGGGACAGGGGGCGCGGCACCTAGGGGCAATCAGCCCCAGCATTTT
TRBJ2-6 - TRBV3-1/TRBV3-2 - CASSLRGSGANVLTF TGTGCCAGCAGCCTTCGCGGCTCTGGGGCCAACGTCCTGACTTTC
TRBJ2-6 - TRBV27 - CASSAKVPSSSGANVLTF TGTGCCAGCAGTGCCAAAGTTCCATCTAGCTCTGGGGCCAACGTCCTGACTTTC
TRBJ2-3 - TRBV5-1 - CASSEGGLADTQYF TGCGCCAGCTCCGAGGGGGGGCTGGCAGATACGCAGTATTTT
TRBJ2-3 TRBD2 TRBV18 - CASSRDSGLVSDTQYF TGTGCCAGCTCACGAGATTCGGGACTAGTATCAGATACGCAGTATTTT
TRBJ1-1 TRBD1 TRBV4-1 - CASGRDRANTEAFF TGCGCCAGCGGCCGGGACAGGGCAAACACTGAAGCTTTCTTT
TRBJ1-6 - TRBV7-8 - CASSLAVGQYNSPLHF TGTGCCAGCAGCTTAGCAGTAGGACAGTATAATTCACCCCTCCACTTT
TRBJ2-5 - TRBV3-1/TRBV3-2 - CASSDRLQETQYF TGTGCCAGCAGTGACAGACTTCAAGAGACCCAGTACTTC
TRBJ2-1 - TRBV6-5 - CASSYSPPYNEQFF TGTGCCAGCAGTTACAGCCCCCCCTACAATGAGCAGTTCTTC
TRBJ1-2 TRBD1 TRBV6-5 - CASSRQGKNGYTF TGTGCCAGCAGTAGACAGGGAAAGAATGGCTACACCTTC
TRBJ2-5 - TRBV5-1 - CASSLAGKETQYF TGCGCCAGCAGCTTGGCAGGGAAAGAGACCCAGTACTTC
TRBJ2-2 - TRBV5-1 - CASRRNGELFF TGCGCCAGCAGGCGGAACGGGGAGCTGTTTTTT